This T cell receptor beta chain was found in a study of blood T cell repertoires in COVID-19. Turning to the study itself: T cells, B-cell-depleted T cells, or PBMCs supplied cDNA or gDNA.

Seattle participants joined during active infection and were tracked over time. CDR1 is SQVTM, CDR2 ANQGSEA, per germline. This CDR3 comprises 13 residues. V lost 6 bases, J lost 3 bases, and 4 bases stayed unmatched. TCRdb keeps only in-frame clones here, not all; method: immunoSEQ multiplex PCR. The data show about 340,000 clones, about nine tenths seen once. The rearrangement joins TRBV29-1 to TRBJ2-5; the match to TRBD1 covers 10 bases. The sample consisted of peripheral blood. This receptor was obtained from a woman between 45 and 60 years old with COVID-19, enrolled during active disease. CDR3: CSVGQGIEETQYF. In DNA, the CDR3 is TGCAGCGTGGGACAGGGGATCGAAGAGACCCAGTACTTC.